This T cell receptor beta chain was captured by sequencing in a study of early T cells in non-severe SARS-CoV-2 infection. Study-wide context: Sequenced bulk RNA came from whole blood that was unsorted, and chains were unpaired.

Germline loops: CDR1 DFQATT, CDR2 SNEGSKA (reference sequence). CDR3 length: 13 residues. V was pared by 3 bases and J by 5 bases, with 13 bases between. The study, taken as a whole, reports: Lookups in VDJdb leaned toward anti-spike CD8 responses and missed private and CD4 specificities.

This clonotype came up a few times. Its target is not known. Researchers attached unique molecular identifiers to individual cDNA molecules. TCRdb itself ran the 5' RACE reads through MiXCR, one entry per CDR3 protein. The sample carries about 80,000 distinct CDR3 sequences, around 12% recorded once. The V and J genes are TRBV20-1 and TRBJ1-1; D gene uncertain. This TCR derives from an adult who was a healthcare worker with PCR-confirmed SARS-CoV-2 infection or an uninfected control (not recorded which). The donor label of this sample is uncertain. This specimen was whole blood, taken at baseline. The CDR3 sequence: CSASWGVGTEAFF. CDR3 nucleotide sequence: TGCAGTGCTAGCTGGGGAGTTGGGACTGAAGCTTTCTTT.